These 27 T cell receptor beta chains came from one sample sequenced in a study of blood T cell repertoires in COVID-19. Repertoires were generated with immunoSEQ multiplex PCR, while TCRdb's copy carries only in-frame clones and drops some. The table records a few hundred thousand clones, 80% to 90% of them present only once. The sample was PBMCs or T cells enriched from blood (not recorded which). The receptors were gathered from a man aged 25 to 40 who had recovered from COVID-19.

The chain has TRBV10-3 and TRBJ1-1; TRBD1 matches at 7 bases. J gave up 4 bases and V 5 bases, and 7 bases lay outside the gene matches. The CDR3 runs to 14 residues. From germline, CDR1 is ENHRY and CDR2 SYGVKD. CDR3 amino acids: CAISHDRAVTEAFF. CDR3 coding DNA: TGTGCCATCAGTCACGACAGGGCTGTCACTGAAGCTTTCTTT.

The V gene is TRBV29-1, the J gene TRBJ1-3, with D possibly matching TRBD1 (5 bases). Germline V CDR1 and CDR2: SQVTM, ANQGSEA. Trimming shortened V by 3 bases and J by 4 bases, and 10 bases separated the two germline ends. This CDR3 contains 13 residues. CDR3 residues: CSVDQGLGNTIYF. The CDR3 coding sequence is TGCAGCGTTGACCAGGGCCTCGGAAACACCATATATTTT.

The gene calls are TRBV19 and TRBJ1-2; possible D gene TRBD1, 6 bases. The CDR3 is made up of 12 amino acids. CDR1 is LNHDA and CDR2 is SQIVND in the germline V gene (reference sequence). Between the trimmed V and J ends, which lost 5 bases and 4 bases, there was a span of 8 bases. CDR3 amino acids: CASSQQGYGYTF. The CDR3 coding sequence is TGTGCCAGTAGTCAACAGGGCTATGGCTACACCTTC.

The chain employs TRBV6-5 and TRBJ1-2; no reliable D call. CDR1 MNHEY and CDR2 SVGAGI come from the germline V gene. CDR3 length: 13 amino acids. Deletions cut 0 bases from V and 4 bases from J, with 6 bases between. The CDR3 here is CASSYSPGYGYTF. In DNA, the CDR3 is TGTGCCAGCAGTTACTCGCCGGGCTATGGCTACACCTTC.

This clone was counted a single time. The chain uses TRBV27 and TRBJ1-4; 9 bases map to TRBD1. The CDR3 length is 15 residues. With 7 bases clipped from V and 6 bases from J, the junction kept 9 bases outside the gene matches. Germline values: CDR1 MNHEY, CDR2 SMNVEV (reference sequence). As DNA, the CDR3 is TGTGCCAGCACCAGGACAGGGGCATGGGATGAAAAACTGTTTTTT. Amino acids: CASTRTGAWDEKLFF.

V gene TRBV9 combines with J gene TRBJ2-1, with 9 bases matching TRBD2. Germline assignment: CDR1 SGDLS and CDR2 YYNGEE. V shed 4 bases, J shed 7 bases, and the junction held 12 bases outside the gene matches. This CDR3 is 16 amino acids long. In DNA form, the CDR3 reads TGTGCCAGCAGCCCCCGGGGCGGGGGGGCCGAGAATGAGCAGTTCTTC. It specifies CASSPRGGGAENEQFF.

The rearrangement links TRBV15 to TRBJ1-5; D gene ambiguous. CDR1 LNHNV and CDR2 YYDKDF come from the germline V gene (reference sequence). This CDR3 has 15 residues. The germline V and J ends were trimmed by 1 base and 4 bases, with 11 bases remaining between them. CDR3 loop: CATSRAITDNQPQHF. CDR3 nucleotides: TGTGCCACCAGCAGAGCGATCACAGATAATCAGCCCCAGCATTTT.

This clone was found once. The chain has TRBV10-3 and TRBJ2-7; 7 nucleotides line up with TRBD1. The CDR3 loop spans 13 amino acids. The J segment lost 1 base and the V segment lost 10 bases, leaving 7 bases of the junction unmatched. Germline CDR1 reads ENHRY; CDR2 reads SYGVKD. The CDR3, as DNA: TGTGCCACGGGACAGAGAGAATCCTACGAGCAGTACTTC. It is translated as CATGQRESYEQYF.

The chain recombines TRBV5-1 with TRBJ1-3, with TRBD1 as a possible D gene (5 bases). The CDR3 is 16 residues long. With 3 bases removed from V and 0 bases from J, the gap between germline ends came to 13 bases. CDR1 is SGHRS, CDR2 YFSETQ, per germline. The CDR3 DNA follows: TGCGCCAGCAGCTACTCCGGGGGAAACTCTGGAAACACCATATATTTT. As protein: CASSYSGGNSGNTIYF. Drawing the rest from reference TRBV5-1 and TRBJ1-3, the complete variable domain is KAGVTQTPRYLIKTRGQQVTLSCSPISGHRSVSWYQQTPGQGLQFLFEYFSETQRNKGNFPGRFSGRQFSNSRSEMNVSTLELGDSALYLCASSYSGGNSGNTIYFGEGSWLTVV.

This chain uses TRBV7-2 with TRBJ1-1; D is unresolved. V dropped 5 bases and J dropped 4 bases, with 14 bases sitting between them. Germline assignment: CDR1 SGHTA and CDR2 FQGNSA. The CDR3 is 14 amino acids. The CDR3 sequence is CASSNAGLGTEAFF. Here the CDR3 DNA reads TGTGCCAGCAGCAACGCCGGACTGGGCACTGAAGCTTTCTTT.

This rearrangement joins TRBV4-2 to TRBJ2-1, with D maybe TRBD2 (6 bases). From germline, CDR1 is LGHNA and CDR2 YNFKEQ. The CDR3 loop spans 17 amino acids. V was cut by 0 bases and J by 7 bases, with 19 bases left in between. The CDR3 DNA reads as TGTGCCAGCAGCCAAGAGTATGCGGGACTCAGTGGGAATGAGCAGTTCTTC. Its protein is CASSQEYAGLSGNEQFF.

This sequence joins TRBV10-1 and TRBJ2-3; possibly TRBD1 for D (6 bases). Between the trimmed V and J ends, which lost 6 bases and 6 bases, there was a span of 22 bases. The germline V gene encodes CDR1 WNHNN and CDR2 SYGVQD (reference sequence). The CDR3 sequence is 16 residues long. CDR3 loop: CASSGLRGLSADTQYF. The CDR3, as DNA: TGCGCCAGCAGCGGCCTCAGGGGCCTGTCGGCGGATACGCAGTATTTT.

The chain links TRBV9 to TRBJ1-2; TRBD1 matches at 8 bases. Trimming took 4 bases from V and 6 from J; bases not matched to a gene: 8. This CDR3 has 14 residues. Germline CDR1 and CDR2: SGDLS and YYNGEE. CDR3 sequence: CASSLRTGQDGYTF. The CDR3 DNA follows: TGTGCCAGCAGCCTCCGGACAGGGCAGGATGGCTACACCTTC.

This clone was observed a single time. This CDR3 reads CASSLGGANTEAFF. The CDR3 DNA is TGCGCCAGCAGCTTGGGAGGAGCGAACACTGAAGCTTTCTTT. V is TRBV5-1 and J is TRBJ1-1; no clear D gene. The V gene's germline CDR1 is SGHRS and CDR2 YFSETQ. V was pared by 0 bases and J by 1 base, with 7 bases between. The CDR3 is 14 amino acids.

V usage is TRBV5-4 and J usage is TRBJ1-5, with TRBD1 matching 7 bases. The CDR3 loop spans 16 amino acids. The junction had 5 bases not matched to a gene; V was cut back by 0 bases and J by 2 bases. Germline CDR1 is SGHNT and CDR2 is YYREEE (reference sequence). CDR3 loop: CASSLGGGAGNQPQHF. The CDR3 nucleotides are TGTGCCAGCAGCTTGGGAGGGGGCGCGGGCAATCAGCCCCAGCATTTT.

Only a few counts were recorded for this clone. Other DNA sequences in this sample translate to the same CDR3. The J gene is TRBJ1-2, the V gene TRBV9, with TRBD1 identical over 7 bases. From germline, CDR1 is SGDLS and CDR2 YYNGEE. This CDR3 comprises 14 residues. Trimming removed 0 bases from V and 2 bases from J; junction bases left unmatched: 1. The CDR3 region has the DNA TGTGCCAGCAGCGTAGGACAGGGAAACTATGGCTACACCTTC. Translated, it gives CASSVGQGNYGYTF.

This clone was picked up one time. V usage is TRBV6-2 or TRBV6-3 and J usage is TRBJ1-6, with 7 bases that match TRBD1. This CDR3 comprises 16 residues. Germline CDR1 is MNHEY and CDR2 is SVGEGT. V lost 6 bases, J lost 7 bases, and 12 bases stayed unmatched. The CDR3 reads CASSHDRVELNSPLHF. For the CDR3, the DNA is TGTGCCAGCAGCCACGACAGGGTTGAGCTCAATTCACCCCTCCACTTT.

The genes are TRBV2 and TRBJ1-2; D may be TRBD1 (6 bases). Looked up from germline, CDR1 is SNHLY and CDR2 is FYNNEI. The CDR3 length is 14 residues. The ends were cut back, 5 bases at V and 2 bases at J, with 12 bases in the middle. The chain's CDR3 is CASSRGALNYGYTF. Here the CDR3 DNA reads TGTGCCAGCAGTCGGGGGGCGCTCAACTATGGCTACACCTTC.

The chain has TRBV7-2 and TRBJ1-2; 9 positions match TRBD1. The CDR3 loop spans 15 amino acids. In germline, CDR1 is SGHTA, CDR2 FQGNSA. J lost 4 bases, V lost 5 bases, and 8 bases had no gene match. This CDR3 is CASSPTGGQSYGYTF. In DNA form, the CDR3 reads TGTGCCAGCAGCCCTACAGGGGGCCAATCCTATGGCTACACCTTC. Supplemented by reference TRBV7-2 and TRBJ1-2, the full variable domain reads GAGVSQSPSNKVTEKGKDVELRCDPISGHTALYWYRQSLGQGLEFLIYFQGNSAPDKSGLPSDRFSAERTGGSVSTLTIQRTQQEDSAVYLCASSPTGGQSYGYTFGSGTRLTVV.

The chain uses TRBV4-3 and TRBJ2-2; 9 nucleotides match TRBD1. CDR3 length equals 17 residues. With 3 bases clipped from V and 5 bases from J, the junction kept 10 bases outside the gene matches. CDR1 is LGHNA, CDR2 YSLEER, per germline. The CDR3 nucleotides are TGCGCCAGCAGCCAGGGGCCGCGGGGACAGGGAACCGGGGAGCTGTTTTTT. Its protein is CASSQGPRGQGTGELFF.

The chain uses TRBV12-3 or TRBV12-4 and TRBJ1-2, with TRBD1 as a possible D gene (5 bases). The CDR3 is 13 amino acids. V was pared by 5 bases and J by 5 bases, with 12 bases between. This CDR3 reads CASSMTETYGYTF. As DNA, the CDR3 is TGTGCCAGCAGTATGACAGAGACATATGGCTACACCTTC.

This clone was observed once. The chain carries TRBV9 and TRBJ1-4; D might be TRBD1 (6 bases). V was shortened by 3 bases and J by 4 bases, with 13 bases between the two germline ends. Germline CDR1 is SGDLS and CDR2 is YYNGEE. The CDR3 length is 15 residues. The CDR3 region is CASSAAGGRNEKLFF. Written as DNA, the CDR3 is TGTGCCAGCAGCGCCGCGGGGGGGCGTAATGAAAAACTGTTTTTT.

This sequence joins TRBV6-1 and TRBJ1-1, with 7 bases aligning to TRBD1. After removal of 2 bases from V and 4 bases from J, the junction contained 7 bases not matched to a gene. The CDR3 has 15 residues. Germline-derived CDR1 and CDR2 are MNHNS and SASEGT. CDR3 amino acids: CASSERAGGATEAFF. The CDR3 DNA reads TGTGCCAGCAGTGAAAGGGCAGGGGGTGCCACTGAAGCTTTCTTT.

This clone was recorded once. The CDR3 region has the DNA TGTGCCAGCAGTTTAGGACAGGGCAATCAGCCCCAGCATTTT. It yields the protein CASSLGQGNQPQHF. The chain recombines TRBV6-5 with TRBJ1-5, with TRBD1 matching over 7 bases. The CDR3 runs to 14 residues. Germline CDR1 reads MNHEY; CDR2 reads SVGAGI. V shed 4 bases, J shed 2 bases, and the junction held 2 bases outside the gene matches.

The table lists this clone with a count of one. The chain links TRBV18 to TRBJ2-7, with TRBD2 identical over 7 bases. This CDR3 contains 14 residues. Looked up from germline, CDR1 is KGHSH and CDR2 is LQKENI. The trim removed 4 bases at V and 5 bases at J, leaving 8 bases unmatched. CDR3 sequence reads: CASSLGTGRDEQYF. In DNA form, the CDR3 reads TGTGCCAGCTCACTCGGTACTGGGAGGGACGAGCAGTACTTC.

CDR3 in amino acids: CASSYSAGGTGNTIYF. In DNA form, the CDR3 reads TGTGCCAGCAGTTACTCTGCGGGAGGGACTGGAAACACCATATATTTT. The V gene is TRBV6-5, the J gene TRBJ1-3; D not certain. V lost 0 bases and J 2 bases, leaving 11 bases between the germline ends. The CDR3 is 16 residues long. CDR1 is MNHEY and CDR2 is SVGAGI in the germline V gene.

The chain uses TRBV10-3 and TRBJ2-1, with TRBD2 identical over 8 bases. The CDR3 spans 14 residues. Trimming took 6 bases from V and 0 from J; bases not matched to a gene: 1. Germline V gene data show CDR1 as ENHRY and CDR2 as SYGVKD. The CDR3 region is CAISGGASYNEQFF. CDR3 bases: TGTGCCATCAGCGGGGGGGCCTCCTACAATGAGCAGTTCTTC.